The source of this T cell receptor (beta chain) is a study of blood T cell repertoires in COVID-19. Study summary: Specimens from acute and convalescent COVID-19 originated in the United States, Italy and Spain. From T cells, B-cell-depleted T cells, or PBMCs came the material, which was cDNA or gDNA.

CDR1 and CDR2 from the germline V gene are SGDLS and YYNGEE. V was cut by 0 bases and J by 2 bases, with 8 bases left in between. This CDR3 comprises 14 residues. In the original workflow: By means of reference gene primer amplification, nucleated cell counts were estimated. TCRdb's table, derived via immunoSEQ multiplex PCR, lists solely in-frame clones and lacks some. V, J and clone size were drawn from that table, and D and trimming were deduced from the DNA. The sample shows roughly 88,000 clones, 70% to 85% of them seen only once. Sample: peripheral blood. The clonotype originates from a woman aged 55-69 years in a cohort sampled during active or convalescent COVID-19. The chain has TRBV9 and TRBJ1-1; D is unclear. The CDR3, as DNA: TGTGCCAGCAGCGTAGGCGAGCTCAACACTGAAGCTTTCTTT. Translated: CASSVGELNTEAFF.